Each of the 31 T cell receptor beta chains below was sequenced from the same sample in a study of shared clonotypes between healthy human individuals. Sequencing was performed with immunoSEQ multiplex PCR; in TCRdb, only in-frame clones are kept and a portion is missing. Of 450,000 to 600,000 clones detected, 70% to 85% appear once; the ten largest clones hold about 12%. The sample was PBMCs. All receptors derive from a woman between 40 and 50 years old in good health. Some clones in this sample may be carry-over from other donors' samples.

In this sample, this clone turned up once. The chain uses TRBV6-4 and TRBJ2-2; 9 bases match TRBD2. The junction had 4 bases not matched to a gene; V was cut back by 5 bases and J by 6 bases. The CDR3 is made up of 14 amino acids. Looked up from germline, CDR1 is MRHNA and CDR2 is SNTAGT. CDR3: CASSRTSEAGELFF. CDR3 nucleotide sequence: TGTGCCAGCAGTAGGACTAGCGAAGCCGGGGAGCTGTTTTTT.

This clone has only one observation. The chain recombines TRBV7-2 with TRBJ2-2, with 8 positions matching TRBD2. CDR3 size: 14 residues. After removal of 5 bases from V and 6 bases from J, the junction contained 5 bases not matched to a gene. The V gene's germline CDR1 is SGHTA and CDR2 FQGNSA. The CDR3 region is CASSRGLGSGELFF. CDR3 bases: TGTGCCAGCAGCAGGGGACTAGGGTCCGGGGAGCTGTTTTTT.

V gene TRBV4-3 combines with J gene TRBJ2-5, with a weak D call TRBD2 (6 bases). The better agreement between TRBJ2-7 and the DNA end casts doubt on the J call. This CDR3 region has 14 residues. Germline V gives CDR1 LGHNA, CDR2 YSLEER. CDR3 sequence: CASSQETRAYEQYF. The CDR3 nucleotides read TGCGCCAGCAGCCAAGAGACTAGGGCCTACGAGCAGTACTTC.

CDR3 bases: TGTGCCTGGAATCGAGTCTTTCCGAATGAAAAACTGTTTTTT. Its translation: CAWNRVFPNEKLFF. The chain employs TRBV30 and TRBJ1-4; D uncertain. The CDR3 contains 14 residues. Trimming pared 4 bases from V and 5 bases from J, leaving 14 bases between. Germline V CDR1 and CDR2: GTSNPN, SVGIG (reference sequence).

This chain joins TRBV9 and TRBJ1-5, with D maybe TRBD1 (5 bases). This CDR3 comprises 16 residues. Trimming stripped 0 bases from V and 5 bases from J, with 15 bases between. Per germline, CDR1 SGDLS and CDR2 YYNGEE. CDR3 DNA sequence: TGTGCCAGCAGCGTAGGTCCAGGGTCGAAAGATCAGCCCCAGCATTTT. This encodes CASSVGPGSKDQPQHF. Drawing the rest from reference TRBV9 and TRBJ1-5, the complete variable domain is DSGVTQTPKHLITATGQRVTLRCSPRSGDLSVYWYQQSLDQGLQFLIQYYNGEERAKGNILERFSAQQFPDLHSELNLSSLELGDSALYFCASSVGPGSKDQPQHFGDGTRLSIL.

The CDR3 spells CASSLSLWETQYF. The CDR3 DNA sequence: TGTGCCAGCAGCTTGAGTTTGTGGGAGACCCAGTACTTC. The chain links TRBV5-6 to TRBJ2-5, with D unclear. CDR1 is SGHDT, CDR2 YYEEEE, per germline. The CDR3 length is 13 residues. V was clipped by 1 base and J by 5 bases, with 9 bases between them. The full variable domain, with the rest looked up from reference TRBV5-6 and TRBJ2-5, is DAGVTQSPTHLIKTRGQQVTLRCSPKSGHDTVSWYQQALGQGPQFIFQYYEEEERQRGNFPDRFSGHQFPNYSSELNVNALLLGDSALYLCASSLSLWETQYFGPGTRLLVL.

This clone showed up just a few times. The chain links TRBV28 to TRBJ1-5; weak D call: TRBD1 (6 bases). Germline V gene data show CDR1 as MDHEN and CDR2 as SYDVKM. The CDR3 loop spans 13 amino acids. The ends were cut back, 8 bases at V and 4 bases at J, with 12 bases in the middle. This chain's CDR3 is CASGTGWNQPQHF. DNA for the CDR3: TGTGCCAGCGGCACAGGGTGGAATCAGCCCCAGCATTTT.

The CDR3 bases are TGTGCCAGCAGCTTATCAGGGTCTTGGGCCGGGGAGCTGTTTTTT. This codes for CASSLSGSWAGELFF. The V and J genes are TRBV7-2 and TRBJ2-2, with D perhaps TRBD1 (5 bases). The CDR3 sequence is 15 residues long. Trimming took 2 bases from V and 6 from J, leaving 13 bases between them. Germline assignment: CDR1 SGHTA and CDR2 FQGNSA.

The chain employs TRBV2 and TRBJ2-1; 8 nucleotides line up with TRBD1. J lost 8 bases, V lost 5 bases, and 8 bases had no gene match. Germline V gene sequence: CDR1 SNHLY, CDR2 FYNNEI. The CDR3 is 14 residues long. The CDR3 loop reads CASSYRTGTHEQFF. The DNA of the CDR3 is TGTGCCAGCAGTTACAGGACAGGGACCCATGAGCAGTTCTTC.

The V and J genes are TRBV9 and TRBJ2-3; tentatively, D is TRBD1 (8 bases). The ends were cut back, 4 bases at V and 2 bases at J, with 23 bases in the middle. The CDR3 spans 18 residues. Per germline, CDR1 SGDLS and CDR2 YYNGEE. The CDR3 coding sequence is TGTGCCAGCAGCTCCCCACAGGGGGGGACCCGCTACACAGATACGCAGTATTTT. This encodes CASSSPQGGTRYTDTQYF. Filled out from reference TRBV9 and TRBJ2-3, the complete variable domain reads DSGVTQTPKHLITATGQRVTLRCSPRSGDLSVYWYQQSLDQGLQFLIQYYNGEERAKGNILERFSAQQFPDLHSELNLSSLELGDSALYFCASSSPQGGTRYTDTQYFGPGTRLTVL.

V gene TRBV7-9 combines with J gene TRBJ2-1; 7 nucleotides line up with TRBD2. The germline V gene encodes CDR1 SEHNR and CDR2 FQNEAQ (reference sequence). The CDR3 spans 17 residues. V was clipped by 7 bases and J by 9 bases; unmatched bases: 21. This CDR3 reads CASNSPGGSWDKREQFF. As DNA, the CDR3 is TGTGCCAGCAACTCTCCTGGCGGGAGTTGGGATAAGCGTGAGCAGTTCTTC.

The chain has TRBV28 and TRBJ1-5; tentatively, D is TRBD1 (5 bases). The CDR3 runs 13 residues. The germline gives CDR1 MDHEN, CDR2 SYDVKM. Trimming took off 11 bases at V and 5 bases at J, with 16 bases between the two ends. In DNA form, the CDR3 reads TGTGCCGGTGGGAGGGGATCGGATCAGCCCCAGCATTTT. It is translated as CAGGRGSDQPQHF. The complete variable domain, with remaining parts taken from reference TRBV28 and TRBJ1-5, reads DVKVTQSSRYLVKRTGEKVFLECVQDMDHENMFWYRQDPGLGLRLIYFSYDVKMKEKGDIPEGYSVSREKKERFSLILESASTNQTSMYLCAGGRGSDQPQHFGDGTRLSIL.

This chain links TRBV11-2 with TRBJ2-1, with TRBD1 identical over 8 bases. Germline values: CDR1 SGHAT, CDR2 FQNNGV. The junction had 2 bases not matched to a gene; V was cut back by 3 bases and J by 4 bases. The CDR3 is 14 residues long. The CDR3 coding sequence is TGTGCCAGCAGCTTCAGGGGGCAATACAATGAGCAGTTCTTC. This gives the protein CASSFRGQYNEQFF.

The chain uses TRBV9 and TRBJ1-2; weak D call: TRBD1 (5 bases). CDR1 is SGDLS and CDR2 is YYNGEE in the germline V gene. The CDR3 totals 15 residues. The germline V and J ends were trimmed by 4 bases and 5 bases, with 18 bases remaining between them. CDR3 nucleotides: TGTGCCAGCAGCCCCCAGACAGACTACTATTATGGCTACACCTTC. This encodes CASSPQTDYYYGYTF.

The chain combines TRBV9 with TRBJ2-2; 7 bases match TRBD2. Looked up from germline, CDR1 is SGDLS and CDR2 is YYNGEE. The CDR3 is made up of 19 amino acids. V trimming: 0 bases; J trimming: 4 bases; junction bases outside the gene matches: 15. The CDR3 region is CASSVATRGRRRLTGELFF. CDR3 bases: TGTGCCAGCAGCGTAGCGACCCGCGGGAGAAGGCGGCTCACCGGGGAGCTGTTTTTT.

This rearrangement joins TRBV19 to TRBJ1-5, with 9 bases aligning to TRBD1. J lost 5 bases, V lost 5 bases, and 4 bases had no gene match. CDR3 length equals 14 residues. The germline CDR1 and CDR2 sequences are LNHDA and SQIVND (reference sequence). CDR3 residues: CASSLTGGDQPQHF. Written as DNA, the CDR3 is TGTGCCAGTAGTCTGACAGGGGGGGATCAGCCCCAGCATTTT.

The V and J genes are TRBV5-4 and TRBJ2-7, with no clear D. The CDR3 consists of 15 residues. The germline gives CDR1 SGHNT, CDR2 YYREEE (reference sequence). Trimming removed 0 bases from V and 0 bases from J, with 10 bases in between. The CDR3 loop is CASSLGGPSSYEQYF. CDR3 coding DNA: TGTGCCAGCAGCTTGGGCGGACCGAGCTCCTACGAGCAGTACTTC.

The chain has TRBV28 and TRBJ2-1, with 7 bases aligning to TRBD2. The CDR3 is made up of 13 amino acids. Unmatched junction bases numbered 11, after V lost 6 bases and J lost 12 bases. Germline V gene lookup returns CDR1 MDHEN and CDR2 SYDVKM. The CDR3 reads CASRTGLDGAQFF. The CDR3 nucleotides are TGTGCCAGCAGAACCGGACTAGACGGGGCGCAGTTCTTC.

The chain couples TRBV30 to TRBJ2-5; maybe TRBD2 (6 bases). The J call is uncertain, as TRBJ2-7 better fits the DNA end. This CDR3 has 12 residues. Germline V gives CDR1 GTSNPN, CDR2 SVGIG (reference sequence). The CDR3 region has the DNA TGTGCCTGGAACTACGGGGGCTACGAGCAGTACTTC. It encodes CAWNYGGYEQYF.

This rearrangement joins TRBV19 to TRBJ1-2, with TRBD1 matching over 9 bases. Germline V gives CDR1 LNHDA, CDR2 SQIVND (reference sequence). V trimming: 3 bases; J trimming: 5 bases; junction bases outside the gene matches: 10. The CDR3 has 16 amino acids. In DNA form, the CDR3 reads TGTGCCAGTAGTATTTTCACCAAGACAGGGGGGTATGGCTACACCTTC. It codes for CASSIFTKTGGYGYTF.

The chain joins TRBV4-3 to TRBJ1-2; D is uncertain. The germline V gene encodes CDR1 LGHNA and CDR2 YSLEER. The CDR3 runs to 13 residues. V was trimmed by 2 bases and J by 2 bases, leaving 6 bases between them. The CDR3 DNA sequence: TGCGCCAGCAGCCAATTACAGAACTATGGCTACACCTTC. Residues: CASSQLQNYGYTF.

The chain employs TRBV5-5 and TRBJ2-5; D is unresolved. Per germline, CDR1 SGHKS and CDR2 YYEKEE (reference sequence). The CDR3 is 13 amino acids. With 0 bases removed from V and 1 base from J, the gap between germline ends came to 4 bases. CDR3 sequence: CASSLDSQETQYF. The CDR3 region has the DNA TGTGCCAGCAGCTTGGACTCCCAAGAGACCCAGTACTTC.

The V and J genes are TRBV29-1 and TRBJ1-1; a possible D gene is TRBD1 (5 bases). This CDR3 spans 16 amino acids. Trimming stripped 1 base from V and 2 bases from J, with 17 bases between. The germline V gene encodes CDR1 SQVTM and CDR2 ANQGSEA. CDR3 loop: CSVEGTDSVLNTEAFF. The DNA for the CDR3 is TGCAGCGTTGAAGGAACCGACAGTGTCCTAAACACTGAAGCTTTCTTT.

The V call is TRBV11-2, the J call TRBJ2-7; D is unresolved. The ends were cut back, 5 bases at V and 3 bases at J, with 17 bases in the middle. Germline V gene lookup returns CDR1 SGHAT and CDR2 FQNNGV. The CDR3 spans 15 residues. CDR3 DNA sequence: TGTGCCAGCAGCCCGCGCTTGGACCTCTACTACGAGCAGTACTTC. Its protein product is CASSPRLDLYYEQYF. Looking up the rest from reference TRBV11-2 and TRBJ2-7 gives the full variable domain: EAGVAQSPRYKIIEKRQSVAFWCNPISGHATLYWYQQILGQGPKLLIQFQNNGVVDDSQLPKDRFSAERLKGVDSTLKIQPAKLEDSAVYLCASSPRLDLYYEQYFGPGTRLTVT.

Worth noting for this clone: In the same sample, other DNA sequences code for this CDR3. The chain links TRBV11-3 to TRBJ2-7, with D perhaps TRBD1 (6 bases). CDR1 and CDR2 from the germline V gene are SGHNT and YENEEA. V gave up 3 bases and J gave up 7 bases, with 13 bases separating them. CDR3 length equals 13 residues. This CDR3 reads CASSFTGLGEQYF. DNA of the CDR3: TGTGCCAGCAGCTTTACAGGGCTAGGGGAGCAGTACTTC.

This CDR3 reads CATSPLGRDVVTQYF. CDR3 sequence (DNA): TGTGCCACCAGTCCTTTGGGGCGGGACGTGGTGACCCAGTACTTC. The genes are TRBV15 and TRBJ2-5; a possible D gene is TRBD2 (6 bases). The CDR3 contains 15 residues. Germline loops: CDR1 LNHNV, CDR2 YYDKDF (reference sequence). Trimming pared 6 bases from V and 7 bases from J, leaving 21 bases between.

The chain recombines TRBV6-5 with TRBJ1-2; D may be TRBD1 (5 bases). The germline gives CDR1 MNHEY, CDR2 SVGAGI. Trimming took 5 bases from V and 4 from J, leaving 11 bases between them. CDR3 length: 13 residues. The CDR3 DNA reads as TGTGCCAGCAGTGGGGGGGTGCTCTATGGCTACACCTTC. It encodes CASSGGVLYGYTF.

The chain links TRBV6-5 to TRBJ2-3; D unresolved. Looked up from germline, CDR1 is MNHEY and CDR2 is SVGAGI. This CDR3 is 13 amino acids long. V was clipped by 3 bases and J by 5 bases, with 9 bases between them. CDR3 coding DNA: TGTGCCAGCAGTTATCAGGCTCGAGATACGCAGTATTTT. As protein: CASSYQARDTQYF.

This chain links TRBV29-1 with TRBJ1-5, with D unresolved. Trimming removed 0 bases at V and 10 bases at J, with 16 bases between. The CDR3 consists of 14 residues. Germline CDR1 is SQVTM and CDR2 is ANQGSEA. The CDR3 here is CSVEDKHGEGPQHF. In DNA, the CDR3 is TGCAGCGTTGAAGATAAGCACGGGGAGGGACCCCAGCATTTT.

The rearrangement uses TRBV7-9 and TRBJ1-1, with a tentative D call TRBD1 (6 bases). The CDR3 is 13 residues long. In germline, CDR1 is SEHNR, CDR2 FQNEAQ (reference sequence). Trimming cost V 4 bases and J 12 bases, with 18 bases left between them. The CDR3 sequence: CASSSQEGVISFF. The CDR3 bases are TGTGCCAGCAGCTCCCAAGAGGGGGTGATCTCTTTCTTT.

This sequence joins TRBV21-1 and TRBJ2-7. TRBV21-1 is given as a pseudogene. The CDR3 covers 15 residues. CDR3 sequence reads: CASSKRSPGPYEQYF. For the CDR3, the DNA is TGTGCCAGCAGCAAGAGATCTCCAGGACCCTACGAGCAGTACTTC.